This T cell receptor (beta chain) was observed in a study of brain T cells in children with intractable seizures. Findings of the study overall: Absence of clones before surgery may stem from lower sequencing depth.

The CDR3 has 12 residues. The germline V gene has CDR1 MNHEY and CDR2 SVGAGI. The V gene end was trimmed by 8 bases and the J gene end by 7 bases; junction bases not matched to a gene: 8. This clone occurred once. Antigen: not known. TCRdb's copy holds only in-frame clones and misses some; the assay was immunoSEQ multiplex PCR. The data show tens of thousands of clones, about 93% seen once. This specimen was peripheral blood, taken at surgery. The origin of this receptor is a girl aged 2 to 9 with Rasmussen encephalitis and intractable seizures. The chain combines TRBV6-5 with TRBJ2-7; the match to TRBD1 covers 7 bases. CDR3 protein: CASDRAVGEQYF. The DNA for the CDR3 is TGTGCCAGCGACAGGGCCGTGGGAGAGCAGTACTTC.